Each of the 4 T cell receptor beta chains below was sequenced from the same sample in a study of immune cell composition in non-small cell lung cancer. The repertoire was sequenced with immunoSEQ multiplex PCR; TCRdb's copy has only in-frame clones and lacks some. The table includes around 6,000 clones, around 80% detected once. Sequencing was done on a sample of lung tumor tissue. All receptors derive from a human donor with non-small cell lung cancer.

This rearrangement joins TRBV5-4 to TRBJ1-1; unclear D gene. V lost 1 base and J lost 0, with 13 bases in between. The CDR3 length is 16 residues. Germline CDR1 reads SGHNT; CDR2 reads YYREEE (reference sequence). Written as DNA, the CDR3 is TGTGCCAGCAGCTTGTGGAACAGAAAGATGAACACTGAAGCTTTCTTT. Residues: CASSLWNRKMNTEAFF.

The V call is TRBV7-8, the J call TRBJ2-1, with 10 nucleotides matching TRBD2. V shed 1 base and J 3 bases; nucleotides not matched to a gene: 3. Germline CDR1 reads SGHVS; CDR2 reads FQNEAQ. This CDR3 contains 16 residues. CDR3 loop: CASSLEAGGLYNEQFF. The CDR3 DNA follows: TGTGCCAGCAGCTTAGAAGCGGGGGGGCTCTACAATGAGCAGTTCTTC.

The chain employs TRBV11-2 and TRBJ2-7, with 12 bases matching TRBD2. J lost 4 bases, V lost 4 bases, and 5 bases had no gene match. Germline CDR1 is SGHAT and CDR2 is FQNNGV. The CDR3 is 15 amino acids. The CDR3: CASSWTSGVRYEQYF. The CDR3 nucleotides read TGTGCCAGCAGCTGGACTAGCGGGGTAAGGTACGAGCAGTACTTC.

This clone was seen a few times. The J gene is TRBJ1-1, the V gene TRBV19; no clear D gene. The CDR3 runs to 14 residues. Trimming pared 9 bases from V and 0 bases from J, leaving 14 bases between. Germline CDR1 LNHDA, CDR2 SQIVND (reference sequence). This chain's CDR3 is CASAPRTVNTEAFF. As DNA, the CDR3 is TGTGCCAGCGCTCCGCGGACTGTGAACACTGAAGCTTTCTTT.